These 6 T cell receptor beta chains were all obtained from the same sample, sequenced in a study of PD-L1 blockade in urothelial cancer. Time point specified: peripheral blood 6 weeks after treatment start. Libraries were prepared by immunoSEQ multiplex PCR; TCRdb keeps only in-frame clonotypes and omits some of them. Among approximately 44,000 clones listed, about 89% were seen once. Material: PBMCs, obtained around atezolizumab (anti-PD-L1) treatment. The receptors stem from a man between 65 and 79 years old with urothelial cancer.

The gene calls are TRBV7-9 and TRBJ2-7, with 7 bases aligning to TRBD2. V was pared by 5 bases and J by 4 bases, with 5 bases of the junction left unmatched. The CDR3 is made up of 13 amino acids. CDR1 SEHNR and CDR2 FQNEAQ come from the germline V gene (reference sequence). DNA for the CDR3: TGTGCCAGCAGCCCGGGAGCGGGGTACGAGCAGTACTTC. This sequence encodes CASSPGAGYEQYF.

The chain carries TRBV7-6 and TRBJ2-2; TRBD2 aligns across 10 bases. CDR1 is SGHVS and CDR2 is FNYEAQ in the germline V gene. The CDR3 has 16 amino acids. V trimming: 2 bases; J trimming: 10 bases; junction bases outside the gene matches: 10. CDR3 in DNA: TGTGCCAGCAGCTTATTAGCGGGAGGCGGAGGATCGGAGCTGTTTTTT. Translation: CASSLLAGGGGSELFF.

The gene calls are TRBV7-6 and TRBJ2-7, with 15 bases identical to TRBD2. Germline V gene data show CDR1 as SGHVS and CDR2 as FNYEAQ. V gave up 5 bases and J gave up 4 bases; unmatched junction bases: 9. CDR3 length equals 17 residues. As DNA, the CDR3 is TGTGCCAGCAGCCGGGGACTAGCGGGAGGAGTAGGTTACGAGCAGTACTTC. Translation: CASSRGLAGGVGYEQYF.

J is TRBJ2-1 and V is TRBV29-1, with D maybe TRBD2 (6 bases). With 2 bases removed from V and 4 bases from J, the gap between germline ends came to 12 bases. CDR1 SQVTM and CDR2 ANQGSEA come from the germline V gene. The CDR3 consists of 14 residues. CDR3 residues: CSVEIAEKYNEQFF. The CDR3 DNA sequence: TGCAGCGTTGAAATAGCGGAAAAGTACAATGAGCAGTTCTTC.

Only a few counts were recorded for this clone. The rearrangement uses TRBV7-2 and TRBJ2-7; a possible D gene is TRBD2 (5 bases). Germline loops: CDR1 SGHTA, CDR2 FQGNSA. The CDR3 runs 15 residues. V lost 5 bases, J lost 3 bases, and 17 bases lay in between. In DNA, the CDR3 is TGTGCCAGCAGCCAAGAGGAGGCCCGGCGCTACGAGCAGTACTTC. Translation gives CASSQEEARRYEQYF.

This chain connects TRBV7-9 to TRBJ1-2; D not certain. The CDR3 covers 13 residues. Per germline, CDR1 SEHNR and CDR2 FQNEAQ (reference sequence). V lost 1 base and J lost 6, with 9 bases in between. The CDR3 here is CASSLENLDGYTF. DNA of the CDR3: TGTGCCAGCAGCTTAGAGAATCTAGATGGCTACACCTTC.